This T cell receptor beta chain was sequenced during a study of blood T cell repertoires in COVID-19. Germline-derived CDR1 and CDR2 are SGHTA and FQGNSA. CDR3 length: 14 residues. Trimming shortened V by 3 bases and J by 2 bases, and 9 bases separated the two germline ends. Source study methods: Reference gene primer amplification yielded estimated nucleated cell counts. Method: immunoSEQ multiplex PCR; TCRdb's copy keeps in-frame clones and lacks some. That table furnishes V, J and clone size, whereas the DNA furnished D and trimming. The table shows about 220,000 clones, with roughly 84% occurring only once.

The rearrangement uses TRBV7-2 and TRBJ2-3; D is uncertain. The TCR was taken from an elderly woman with acute or convalescent COVID-19. Sequences were obtained from peripheral blood. This CDR3 reads CASSLFEATDTQYF. CDR3 coding DNA: TGTGCCAGCAGCTTGTTCGAGGCCACAGATACGCAGTATTTT. Looking up the rest from reference TRBV7-2 and TRBJ2-3 gives the full variable domain: GAGVSQSPSNKVTEKGKDVELRCDPISGHTALYWYRQSLGQGLEFLIYFQGNSAPDKSGLPSDRFSAERTGGSVSTLTIQRTQQEDSAVYLCASSLFEATDTQYFGPGTRLTVL.